The 14 T cell receptor beta chains listed next were all sequenced from one sample in a study of identical twins. A single record per CDR3 protein comes from TCRdb applying MiXCR to the 5' RACE reads. The sample carries approximately 620,000 distinct CDR3 sequences, approximately 9% recorded once. This sample was shared with a second study, whose subject was yellow fever vaccine responses in identical twins.

The sample taken for sequencing was PBMCs. These receptors were obtained from a woman aged 18-29 years in good health.

There are many counts of this clonotype. The chain joins TRBV4-1 to TRBJ2-1; tentatively, D is TRBD2 (6 bases). Trimming removed 4 bases from V and 0 bases from J, with 16 bases in between. There are 17 residues in the CDR3. Germline V CDR1 and CDR2: MGHRA, YSYEKL. The CDR3 region is CASSLDGSASSYNEQFF. The DNA of the CDR3 is TGCGCCAGCAGCCTAGACGGGAGCGCGAGCTCCTACAATGAGCAGTTCTTC.

The sample holds many counts of this clonotype. The chain employs TRBV9 and TRBJ2-7; 9 bases align to TRBD2. J was trimmed by 3 bases and V by 0 bases; bases with no gene match: 4. Germline V CDR1 and CDR2: SGDLS, YYNGEE. The CDR3 is 15 amino acids. The chain's CDR3 is CASSVGLAANYEQYF. CDR3 in DNA: TGTGCCAGCAGCGTAGGACTAGCGGCGAACTACGAGCAGTACTTC.

There are many counts of this clonotype. The junction does not match germline at one end; this may be a read error. V and J are TRBV28 and TRBJ2-7, with D perhaps matching TRBD2 (6 bases). The CDR3 is 14 amino acids. Germline V lookup: CDR1 MDHEN, CDR2 SYDVKM. The CDR3 region has the DNA TGCGCCAGCAGCTTGTCCGGGGGATCCTACGAGCAGTACTTC. Protein: CASSLSGGSYEQYF. The full variable domain, completed using reference TRBV28 and TRBJ2-7, is DVKVTQSSRYLVKRTGEKVFLECVQDMDHENMFWYRQDPGLGLRLIYFSYDVKMKEKGDIPEGYSVSREKKERFSLILESASTNQTSMYLCASSLSGGSYEQYFGPGTRLTVT.

This sequence joins TRBV20-1 and TRBJ2-3; D may be TRBD1 or TRBD2 (5 bases each). V lost 0 bases to trimming and J lost 2 bases, with 9 bases between them. The CDR3 spans 14 residues. CDR1 is DFQATT, CDR2 SNEGSKA, per germline (reference sequence). The CDR3 here is CSARDSGTTDTQYF. CDR3 nucleotides: TGCAGTGCTAGAGATTCGGGGACCACAGATACGCAGTATTTT.

The chain uses TRBV5-8 and TRBJ1-1; D might be TRBD1 (6 bases). CDR3 length: 12 amino acids. V was trimmed by 7 bases and J by 1 base, leaving 8 bases between them. Germline V gene data show CDR1 as SGHTS and CDR2 as YDEGEE. The CDR3 DNA follows: TGTGCCAGCCCGGGGGCGAACACTGAAGCTTTCTTT. Translated: CASPGANTEAFF.

V usage is TRBV28 and J usage is TRBJ2-6; D gene unclear. This CDR3 has 15 amino acids. Germline V gives CDR1 MDHEN, CDR2 SYDVKM. V was cut by 6 bases and J by 0 bases, with 9 bases left in between. This CDR3 is CASREYRSGANVLTF. The CDR3 DNA sequence: TGTGCCAGCAGGGAATACCGCTCTGGGGCCAACGTCCTGACTTTC. Using reference TRBV28 and TRBJ2-6 for the parts outside the CDR3, the full variable domain is DVKVTQSSRYLVKRTGEKVFLECVQDMDHENMFWYRQDPGLGLRLIYFSYDVKMKEKGDIPEGYSVSREKKERFSLILESASTNQTSMYLCASREYRSGANVLTFGAGSRLTVL.

This clonotype has only a few counts. V is TRBV7-2 and J is TRBJ2-1, with 8 positions matching TRBD2. Germline assignment: CDR1 SGHTA and CDR2 FQGNSA. Losses at the gene ends were 4 bases for V and 6 bases for J; bases not matched to a gene: 8. The CDR3 sequence is 15 residues long. CDR3 sequence reads: CASSSLAAWGNEQFF. The CDR3 DNA sequence: TGTGCCAGCAGCTCACTAGCGGCATGGGGCAATGAGCAGTTCTTC.

The rearrangement uses TRBV12-3 or TRBV12-4 and TRBJ2-1; 9 nucleotides agree with TRBD2. V was clipped by 5 bases and J by 8 bases; unmatched bases: 4. The CDR3 is 13 amino acids. CDR3 DNA: TGTGCCAGCAGTCCCCGACTAGCGGATGAGCAGTTCTTC. Its translation: CASSPRLADEQFF.

This clonotype has a handful of counts. The V call is TRBV5-1, the J call TRBJ2-2; D uncertain. The CDR3 covers 14 residues. In germline, CDR1 is SGHRS, CDR2 YFSETQ. The V and J ends lost 0 bases and 6 bases respectively, with 9 bases between them. The CDR3 DNA sequence: TGCGCCAGCAGCTTGGCCCCCTCCCCCGGGGAGCTGTTTTTT. Amino acid sequence: CASSLAPSPGELFF.

V and J are TRBV12-3 or TRBV12-4 and TRBJ2-1, with 8 bases identical to TRBD1. Trimming removed 6 bases from V and 5 bases from J; junction bases left unmatched: 12. CDR3 length: 16 amino acids. The CDR3 spells CASRPSSRGRDNEQFF. The CDR3 DNA reads TGTGCCAGCAGACCCTCCTCCAGGGGGCGGGACAATGAGCAGTTCTTC.

The chain carries TRBV19 and TRBJ2-7; 12 bases map to TRBD2. The CDR3 is 16 residues long. Trimming removed 4 bases from V and 3 bases from J; junction bases left unmatched: 7. From germline, CDR1 is LNHDA and CDR2 SQIVND (reference sequence). The DNA for the CDR3 is TGTGCCAGTAGTAGGGGACTAGCGGGCTTGAACTACGAGCAGTACTTC. Residues: CASSRGLAGLNYEQYF.

This clonotype has a handful of counts. The J gene is TRBJ2-2, the V gene TRBV11-2; 12 bases align to TRBD1. CDR3 size: 19 residues. Germline loops: CDR1 SGHAT, CDR2 FQNNGV. V shed 5 bases and J 1 base; nucleotides not matched to a gene: 11. This CDR3 is CASSTRDRGLVLNTGELFF. Here the CDR3 DNA reads TGTGCCAGCAGCACCCGGGACAGGGGGCTAGTCTTGAACACCGGGGAGCTGTTTTTT.

In this sample, this clonotype turned up a few times. The chain joins TRBV5-4 to TRBJ1-2; possible D gene TRBD1, 5 bases. V dropped 4 bases and J dropped 4 bases, with 14 bases sitting between them. The germline V gene encodes CDR1 SGHNT and CDR2 YYREEE (reference sequence). The CDR3 runs to 14 residues. The CDR3 reads CASSNRTGVYGYTF. CDR3 DNA sequence: TGTGCCAGCAGCAACCGGACGGGGGTCTATGGCTACACCTTC.

The rearrangement joins TRBV20-1 to TRBJ2-7; weak D call: TRBD1 (5 bases). The germline V and J ends were trimmed by 5 bases and 4 bases, with 18 bases remaining between them. This CDR3 comprises 14 residues. Germline CDR1 DFQATT, CDR2 SNEGSKA (reference sequence). The CDR3 DNA reads as TGCAGTGCTGTCCCAGGGCAGCGACTTTACGAGCAGTACTTC. The encoded protein is CSAVPGQRLYEQYF.